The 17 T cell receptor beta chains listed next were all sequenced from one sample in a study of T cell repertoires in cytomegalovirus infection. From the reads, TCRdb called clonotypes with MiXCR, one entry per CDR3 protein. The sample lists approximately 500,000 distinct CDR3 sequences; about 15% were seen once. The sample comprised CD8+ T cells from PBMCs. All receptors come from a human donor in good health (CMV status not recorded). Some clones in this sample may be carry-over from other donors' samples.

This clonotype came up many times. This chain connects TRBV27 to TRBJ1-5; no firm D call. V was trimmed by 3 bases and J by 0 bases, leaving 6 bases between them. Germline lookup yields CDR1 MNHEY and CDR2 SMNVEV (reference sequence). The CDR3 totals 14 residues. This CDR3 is CASSFSASNQPQHF. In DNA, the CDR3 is TGTGCCAGCAGTTTTTCGGCTAGCAATCAGCCCCAGCATTTT.

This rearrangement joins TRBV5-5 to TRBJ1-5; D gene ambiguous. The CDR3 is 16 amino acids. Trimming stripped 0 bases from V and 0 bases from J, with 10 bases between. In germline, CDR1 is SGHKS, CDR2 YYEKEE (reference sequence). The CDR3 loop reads CASSLVPENSNQPQHF. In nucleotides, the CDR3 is TGTGCCAGCAGCTTGGTTCCGGAGAATAGCAATCAGCCCCAGCATTTT. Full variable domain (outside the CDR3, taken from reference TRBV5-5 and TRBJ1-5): DAGVTQSPTHLIKTRGQQVTLRCSPISGHKSVSWYQQVLGQGPQFIFQYYEKEERGRGNFPDRFSARQFPNYSSELNVNALLLGDSALYLCASSLVPENSNQPQHFGDGTRLSIL.

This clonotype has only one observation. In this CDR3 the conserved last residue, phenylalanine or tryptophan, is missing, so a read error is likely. CDR3 protein: CASSLGRLIHEQYL. The CDR3 nucleotides are TGTGCCAGCAGTTTAGGTCGACTAATCCACGAGCAGTACTTA. The rearrangement joins TRBV27 to TRBJ2-7; a possible D gene is TRBD2 (5 bases). The CDR3 consists of 14 residues. Trimming left V 2 bases short and J 5 bases short, with 13 bases between. CDR1 is MNHEY, CDR2 SMNVEV, per germline (reference sequence).

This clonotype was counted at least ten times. CDR3 bases: TGTGCCAGCAGCTCCCCGTGGGGGGCGAAGGATACGCAGTATTTT. As protein: CASSSPWGAKDTQYF. The chain has TRBV7-8 and TRBJ2-3, with D tentatively TRBD1 or TRBD2 (6 bases each). Germline V lookup: CDR1 SGHVS, CDR2 FQNEAQ. The CDR3 is 15 amino acids. V shed 4 bases and J shed 6 bases, with 17 bases lying between them.

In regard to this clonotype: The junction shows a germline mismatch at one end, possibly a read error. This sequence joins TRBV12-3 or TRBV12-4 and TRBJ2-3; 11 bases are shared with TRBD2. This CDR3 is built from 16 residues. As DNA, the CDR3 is TGTACCAGCAGTTCCGTAGCGGGAGGGCCGGCAGATACGCAGTATTTT. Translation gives CTSSSVAGGPADTQYF.

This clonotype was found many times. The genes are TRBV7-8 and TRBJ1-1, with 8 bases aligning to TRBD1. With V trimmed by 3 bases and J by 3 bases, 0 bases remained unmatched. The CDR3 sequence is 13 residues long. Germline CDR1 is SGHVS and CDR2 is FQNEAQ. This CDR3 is CASSLDRDTEAFF. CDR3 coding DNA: TGTGCCAGCAGCTTGGACAGGGACACTGAAGCTTTCTTT.

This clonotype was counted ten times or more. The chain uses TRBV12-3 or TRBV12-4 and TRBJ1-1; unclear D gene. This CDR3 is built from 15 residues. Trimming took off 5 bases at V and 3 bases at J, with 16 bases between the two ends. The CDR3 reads CASSGFWDGDTEAFF. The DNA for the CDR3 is TGTGCCAGCAGTGGGTTCTGGGATGGGGACACTGAAGCTTTCTTT.

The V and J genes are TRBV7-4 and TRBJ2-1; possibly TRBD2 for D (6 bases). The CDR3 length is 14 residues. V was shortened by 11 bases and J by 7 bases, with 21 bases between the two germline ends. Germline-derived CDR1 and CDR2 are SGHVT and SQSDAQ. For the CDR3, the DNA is TGTGCCTCCAGCACCTCAGTGGGGGGAAATGAGCAGTTCTTC. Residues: CASSTSVGGNEQFF.

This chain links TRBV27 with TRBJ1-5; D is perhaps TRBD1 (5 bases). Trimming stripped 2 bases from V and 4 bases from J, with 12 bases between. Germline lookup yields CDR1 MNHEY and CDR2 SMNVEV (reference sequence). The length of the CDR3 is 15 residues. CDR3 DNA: TGTGCCAGCAGTTTAGGGGGACTCCATAATCAGCCCCAGCATTTT. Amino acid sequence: CASSLGGLHNQPQHF.

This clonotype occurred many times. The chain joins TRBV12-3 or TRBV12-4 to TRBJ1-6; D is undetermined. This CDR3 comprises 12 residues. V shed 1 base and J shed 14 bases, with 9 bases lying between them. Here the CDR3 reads CASSLGPRALHF. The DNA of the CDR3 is TGTGCCAGCAGTTTAGGGCCCCGGGCCCTCCACTTT.

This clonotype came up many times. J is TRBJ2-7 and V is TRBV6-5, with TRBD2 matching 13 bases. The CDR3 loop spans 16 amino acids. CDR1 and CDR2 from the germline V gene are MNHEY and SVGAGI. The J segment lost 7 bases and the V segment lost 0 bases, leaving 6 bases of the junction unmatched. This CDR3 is CASSYSGLAGDWEQYF. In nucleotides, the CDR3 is TGTGCCAGCAGTTACTCAGGACTAGCGGGAGACTGGGAGCAGTACTTC.

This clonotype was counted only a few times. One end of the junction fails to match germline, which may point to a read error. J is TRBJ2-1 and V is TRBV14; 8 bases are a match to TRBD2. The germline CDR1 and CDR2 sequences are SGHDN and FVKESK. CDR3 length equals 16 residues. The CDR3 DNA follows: TGTGCCAGCAGTCAAGCGAGCGGGAGCTCCTACAATGAGCAGTTCTTC. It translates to CASSQASGSSYNEQFF.

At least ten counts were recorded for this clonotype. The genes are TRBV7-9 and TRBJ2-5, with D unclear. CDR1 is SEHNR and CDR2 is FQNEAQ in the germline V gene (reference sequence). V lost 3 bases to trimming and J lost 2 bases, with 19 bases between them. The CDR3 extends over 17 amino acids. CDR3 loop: CASSFRALSDDQETQYF. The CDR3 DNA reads TGTGCCAGCAGCTTCCGGGCCCTAAGCGATGATCAAGAGACCCAGTACTTC.

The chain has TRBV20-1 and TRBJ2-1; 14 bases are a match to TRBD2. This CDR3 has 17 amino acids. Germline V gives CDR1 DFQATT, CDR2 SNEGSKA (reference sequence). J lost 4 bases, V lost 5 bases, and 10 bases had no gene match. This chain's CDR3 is CSAWPGLAGAPYNEQFF. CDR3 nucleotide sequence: TGCAGTGCTTGGCCGGGACTAGCGGGAGCTCCTTACAATGAGCAGTTCTTC.

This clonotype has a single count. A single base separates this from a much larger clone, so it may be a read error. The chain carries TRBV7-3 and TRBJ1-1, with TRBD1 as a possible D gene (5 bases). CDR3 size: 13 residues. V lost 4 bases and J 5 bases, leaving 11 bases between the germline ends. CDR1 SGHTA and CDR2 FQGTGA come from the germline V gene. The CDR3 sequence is CASSSMGETEAFF. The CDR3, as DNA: TGTGCCAGCAGCTCGATGGGGGAAACTGAAGCTTTCTTT.

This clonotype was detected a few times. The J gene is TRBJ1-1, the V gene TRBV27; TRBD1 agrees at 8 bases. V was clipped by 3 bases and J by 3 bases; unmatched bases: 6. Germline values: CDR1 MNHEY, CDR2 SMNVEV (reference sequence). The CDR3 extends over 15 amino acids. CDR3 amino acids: CASSLYRGRDTEAFF. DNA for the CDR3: TGTGCCAGCAGTTTGTACAGGGGGAGGGACACTGAAGCTTTCTTT.

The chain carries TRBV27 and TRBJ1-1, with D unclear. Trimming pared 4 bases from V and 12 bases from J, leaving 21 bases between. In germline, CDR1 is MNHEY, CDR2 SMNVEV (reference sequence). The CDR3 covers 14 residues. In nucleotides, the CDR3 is TGTGCCAGCAGTTCTGTTCCAGGCCGCCGCGGAACTTTCTTT. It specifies CASSSVPGRRGTFF.